The entry below gives a single T cell receptor beta chain sequence along with its context. Its antigen has not been determined. The record has no base qualities; no much larger clone is one base away. The sample originates from a study of blood T cell repertoires in COVID-19 (dated by TCRdb to about 2020). The study in broad terms: Collaborator samples came from the United States, Italy and Spain and covered acute and convalescent phases of COVID-19. Nearly every sample came with metadata listing a de-identified subject ID, COVID-19 status, age in years and sex. The material from the prospective study consisted of cDNA or gDNA derived from T cells, B-cell-depleted T cells, or PBMCs. Subjects who had been exposed to COVID-19, were actively infected with it, or had recovered from it provided the deeply sampled blood TCRbeta repertoires that made up the dataset. Where available, HLA class I and class II types were obtained from metadata supplied by the sample provider rather than from assay-based typing. The repertoires were released in a freely available public database intended as a resource for research on the immune response to SARS-CoV-2. Samples came from the ongoing ImmuneRACE study (first 160 participants) plus 1,254 subjects from 6 global collaborators.

TCRbeta CDR3 regions were amplified from genomic DNA using the immunoSEQ Assay, a bias-controlled multiplex PCR. On the authors' methods: Nucleated cell counts per sample were estimated from amplification of reference gene primers within the assay. Sequence reads were collapsed and filtered to measure the absolute abundance of every unique TCRbeta CDR3 rearrangement. For each sample, productive Simpson clonality was calculated as the square root of Simpson's diversity index over productive rearrangements. This is the immuneACCESS table as TCRdb keeps it, with only in-frame sequences that have V and J called. A part of the clones is gone; compared with another copy, unresolved V genes explain less than half, and the rest is unexplained. V and J calls and clone size are given by that table; D and trimming were obtained from the DNA. This sample is represented by roughly 120,000 clones; approximately 90% of them were singletons. Together, the top ten hold around 2.2% of the sample.

Per the germline V gene, WSHSY is the CDR1 and SAAADI is the CDR2. The CDR3 starts with the cysteine, ends with the phenylalanine, and has 18 residues. Kept here is only the CDR3 DNA, which spans 54 bases and is read in frame from base 1. V ends up 5 bases short and J 1 base short, with an unmatched junction base count of 11. One collaborating source in Seattle enrolled patients during active infection and followed them longitudinally through the course of disease. Collaborating institutions collected whole blood in K2EDTA tubes following their own protocols. Collaborator samples were shipped for TCRbeta analysis as frozen whole blood, isolated PBMCs, or DNA extracted from either sample type. On the study overall, not on this receptor specifically: The quantity of clinical and demographic metadata differed by source and by participant and was supplied without curation.

Sequencing was done on a sample of peripheral blood. The chain is encoded by TRBV10-2 joined to TRBJ2-5, and TRBD2 matches 12 of the central bases. This clonotype was obtained from a man in his forties or fifties with COVID-19, enrolled during active disease. The DNA is as follows: TGCGCCAGCAGTCAAACTAGCGGGGGGACCCTTCTCCAAGAGACCCAGTACTTC. Its protein product is CASSQTSGGTLLQETQYF.